This paragraph reports one TCR beta chain. This CDR3 is built from 17 residues. CDR1 is SEHNR, CDR2 FQNEAQ, per germline (reference sequence). This sample was taken from a study of blood T cells in healthy people across ages. Overall study context: About one barcoded beta molecule per two T cells was the capture yield of template switching.

PCR was performed a second time for about 7 to 12 cycles using a sample-barcoded 5' primer and a J-beta primer mix. TCRdb passed the 5' RACE reads through MiXCR, listing each CDR3 protein once. The sample comprises about a million distinct CDR3 sequences, roughly 47% of which are singletons, and over 20% rests with the top ten. The source of this sequence is a woman aged 60 to 75 in good health. The rearrangement joins TRBV7-9 to TRBJ2-5, with 8 bases lining up with TRBD2. TRBJ2-7 explains the end of the DNA better; the J call may be wrong. The sample consisted of blood. CDR3 protein: CASSLIAGGGRSHEQYF. The CDR3 coding sequence is TGTGCCAGCAGCCTCATCGCGGGAGGCGGGAGGTCCCACGAGCAGTACTTC.